The 13 T cell receptor beta chains below were found in one sample sequenced in a study of T cell repertoires in ileal Crohn's disease. TCRdb keeps only in-frame clones here, not all; method: immunoSEQ multiplex PCR. The table has over 14,000 clones, approximately 80% seen once. The specimen was ileal tissue. The source is an adult with Crohn's disease.

The V gene is TRBV5-1, the J gene TRBJ2-1; D may be TRBD1 (5 bases). Germline lookup yields CDR1 SGHRS and CDR2 YFSETQ. The CDR3 runs 15 residues. Between the trimmed V and J ends, which lost 4 bases and 6 bases, there was a span of 17 bases. In nucleotides, the CDR3 is TGCGCCAGCAGCCCCTCTTGGGGCACGGGCAATGAGCAGTTCTTC. It codes for CASSPSWGTGNEQFF.

The chain carries TRBV9 and TRBJ2-2; 7 positions match TRBD1. J lost 6 bases, V lost 1 base, and 9 bases had no gene match. CDR1 and CDR2 from the germline V gene are SGDLS and YYNGEE. CDR3 length: 16 amino acids. This CDR3 reads CASSVSWTGNAGELFF. The CDR3 DNA reads TGTGCCAGCAGCGTATCCTGGACAGGAAACGCCGGGGAGCTGTTTTTT. Full variable domain (missing parts from reference TRBV9 and TRBJ2-2): DSGVTQTPKHLITATGQRVTLRCSPRSGDLSVYWYQQSLDQGLQFLIQYYNGEERAKGNILERFSAQQFPDLHSELNLSSLELGDSALYFCASSVSWTGNAGELFFGEGSRLTVL.

V is TRBV25-1 and J is TRBJ1-2, with 8 positions matching TRBD1. The V and J ends lost 6 bases and 5 bases, in that order; junction bases with no gene match: 8. This CDR3 region has 14 residues. Germline V CDR1 and CDR2: MGHDK, SYGVNS. Written as DNA, the CDR3 is TGTGCCAGCAGAGCTCGGACAGGGACTTATGGCTACACCTTC. It translates to CASRARTGTYGYTF.

In nucleotides, the CDR3 is TGCAGCGCCAGACTAGCCGCTTCCTACAATGAGCAGTTCTTC. As protein: CSARLAASYNEQFF. The chain links TRBV29-1 to TRBJ2-1, with 7 bases fitting TRBD2. V was pared by 7 bases and J by 1 base, with 7 bases of the junction left unmatched. Germline CDR1 is SQVTM and CDR2 is ANQGSEA. The CDR3 runs 14 residues.

In this sample, this clone turned up once. The genes are TRBV10-3 and TRBJ1-2; D may be TRBD1 (6 bases). The germline V gene encodes CDR1 ENHRY and CDR2 SYGVKD. The CDR3 has 14 amino acids. V lost 10 bases, J lost 4 bases, and 19 bases lay in between. CDR3 sequence: CATSRGRGGYGYTF. In nucleotides, the CDR3 is TGTGCCACGAGTAGGGGCAGGGGCGGCTATGGCTACACCTTC.

The rearrangement links TRBV18 to TRBJ2-1, with 9 bases that match TRBD1. Germline values: CDR1 KGHSH, CDR2 LQKENI. The V gene end was trimmed by 3 bases and the J gene end by 8 bases; junction bases not matched to a gene: 5. The length of the CDR3 is 14 residues. Here the CDR3 reads CASSPRNRGHEQFF. Written as DNA, the CDR3 is TGTGCCAGCTCACCCAGAAACAGGGGGCATGAGCAGTTCTTC.

This clone was observed once. The chain uses TRBV7-8 and TRBJ2-3, with 9 bases aligning to TRBD2. Germline-derived CDR1 and CDR2 are SGHVS and FQNEAQ. This CDR3 is 16 amino acids long. J was trimmed by 2 bases and V by 5 bases; bases with no gene match: 8. Here the CDR3 DNA reads TGTGCCAGCAGCCCACTAGCGGGTCATATCACAGATACGCAGTATTTT. Protein sequence: CASSPLAGHITDTQYF.

The chain carries TRBV7-6 and TRBJ2-7, with 7 nucleotides matching TRBD1. The junction had 11 bases not matched to a gene; V was cut back by 2 bases and J by 4 bases. Germline values: CDR1 SGHVS, CDR2 FNYEAQ. The CDR3 runs to 16 residues. The CDR3, as DNA: TGTGCCAGCAGCTTACGACAGGGAGAAATGGCGTACGAGCAGTACGTC. As protein: CASSLRQGEMAYEQYV.

The chain is built from TRBV11-2 and TRBJ2-1; 7 nucleotides agree with TRBD1. The J segment lost 9 bases and the V segment lost 1 base, leaving 12 bases of the junction unmatched. CDR1 is SGHAT and CDR2 is FQNNGV in the germline V gene. This CDR3 comprises 16 residues. The CDR3 sequence: CASSLGRQGRVGEQFF. The DNA of the CDR3 is TGTGCCAGCAGCTTAGGCCGACAGGGTCGGGTTGGTGAGCAGTTCTTC.

The CDR3 sequence: CASGAGTVGEKLFF. The DNA for the CDR3 is TGTGCCAGCGGAGCTGGGACAGTAGGTGAAAAACTGTTTTTT. The chain couples TRBV7-9 to TRBJ1-4, with 7 positions matching TRBD1. V dropped 8 bases and J dropped 7; count of bases not matched to a gene: 10. Germline CDR1 reads SEHNR; CDR2 reads FQNEAQ (reference sequence). This CDR3 comprises 14 residues.

The chain carries TRBV29-1 and TRBJ2-1; 9 nucleotides agree with TRBD1. CDR3 length equals 13 residues. The V and J ends lost 6 bases and 7 bases, in that order; junction bases with no gene match: 7. Germline lookup yields CDR1 SQVTM and CDR2 ANQGSEA. CDR3 DNA sequence: TGCAGCGTGGACGGGACAGGGCCGAATGAGCAGTTCTTC. Translated, it gives CSVDGTGPNEQFF.

The chain joins TRBV30 to TRBJ2-7; 7 nucleotides line up with TRBD1. The CDR3 is 13 residues long. The germline V gene has CDR1 GTSNPN and CDR2 SVGIG (reference sequence). V lost 2 bases and J lost 7; bases outside the gene matches: 8. The CDR3 is CAWSKRGQGEQYF. The CDR3 DNA reads TGTGCCTGGAGTAAAAGGGGGCAAGGAGAGCAGTACTTC.

The rearrangement joins TRBV2 to TRBJ2-5, with D perhaps matching TRBD2 (5 bases). V lost 4 bases to trimming and J lost 5 bases, with 14 bases between them. Germline V gene data show CDR1 as SNHLY and CDR2 as FYNNEI. This CDR3 has 14 residues. The CDR3 is CASSVPPTGETQYF. Written as DNA, the CDR3 is TGTGCCAGCAGTGTACCACCGACGGGGGAGACCCAGTACTTC. The entire variable domain, with the rest obtained from reference TRBV2 and TRBJ2-5, is as follows: EPEVTQTPSHQVTQMGQEVILRCVPISNHLYFYWYRQILGQKVEFLVSFYNNEISEKSEIFDDQFSVERPDGSNFTLKIRSTKLEDSAMYFCASSVPPTGETQYFGPGTRLLVL.